Listed below are T cell receptor beta chains from one sample, sequenced in a study of T cells in Graves' hyperthyroidism and ophthalmopathy. TCRdb passed the multiplex PCR reads through MiXCR, listing each CDR3 protein once. This table has roughly 570,000 distinct CDR3 sequences, about half appearing once. The specimen was peripheral blood or thyroid tissue (not recorded which). These receptors originate from a woman aged 18-29 years with Graves' hyperthyroidism. Both conserved end residues are part of each CDR3. The D gene is left open where the match is weak. Clone size appears in some rows only: once, few, many, or a class for an expanded clone.

>TRBD1|TRBV2|many|TRBJ1-5
CASSEGGQSNQPQHF
TGTGCCAGCAGTGAGGGGGGACAGAGCAATCAGCCCCAGCATTTT
>NA|TRBV27|many|TRBJ2-7
CASSSPSIPYEQYF
TGTGCCAGCAGTTCCCCCAGCATACCCTACGAGCAGTACTTC
>NA|TRBV7-2|once|TRBJ1-5
CASSRTANSNQPQHF
TGTGCCAGCAGCAGGACGGCCAATAGCAATCAGCCCCAGCATTTT
>NA|TRBV20-1|NA|TRBJ1-2
CSARSGRITNYGYTF
TGCAGTGCTAGGTCCGGACGTATCACTAACTATGGCTACACCTTC
>NA|TRBV27|NA|TRBJ1-1
CASSSAGVGFF
TGTGCCAGCAGTTCCGCGGGAGTTGGTTTCTTT
>TRBD1|TRBV5-1|NA|TRBJ2-5
CASSFQGVGTQYF
TGCGCCAGCAGCTTCCAGGGGGTAGGGACCCAGTACTTC
>NA|TRBV20-1|many|TRBJ1-6
CSARGQASSYNSPLHF
TGCAGTGCTAGAGGACAGGCCAGCTCCTATAATTCACCCCTCCACTTT
>TRBD1|TRBV7-9|few|TRBJ2-5
CASSRGGTGETQYF
TGTGCCAGCTCCCGAGGGGGGACAGGGGAGACCCAGTACTTC
>NA|TRBV7-9|many|TRBJ1-6
CASTARGARNSPLHF
TGTGCCAGCACTGCCCGGGGGGCTCGGAATTCACCCCTCCACTTT
>TRBD1|TRBV11-2|NA|TRBJ1-5
CASSLGGQETQHF
TGTGCCAGCAGCCTAGGGGGCCAAGAGACCCAGCATTTC
>NA|TRBV29-1|NA|TRBJ2-7
CSSQGWGEQYF
TGCAGCTCACAGGGTTGGGGCGAGCAGTACTTC
>TRBD2|TRBV20-1|NA|TRBJ2-1
CSARELAGGEQFF
TGCAGTGCTAGAGAACTAGCGGGAGGTGAGCAGTTCTTC
>NA|TRBV15|NA|TRBJ2-7
CASRSPGVSSYEQYF
TGTGCCAGCAGATCCCCCGGGGTGAGCTCCTACGAGCAGTACTTC
>NA|TRBV2|many|TRBJ1-3
CASGQSQGRNTIYF
TGTGCCAGCGGACAGAGTCAGGGAAGAAACACCATATATTTT
>NA|TRBV20-1|many|TRBJ2-5
CSALKEGGETQYF
TGCAGTGCCCTAAAGGAGGGTGGGGAGACCCAGTACTTC
>NA|TRBV6-2/TRBV6-3|many|TRBJ1-2
CASSPGTSGYGYTF
TGTGCCAGCAGTCCAGGGACCTCGGGCTATGGCTACACCTTC
>NA|TRBV7-2|NA|TRBJ2-6
CASSLRTAAVLTF
TGTGCCAGCAGCTTGAGGACTGCCGCCGTCCTGACTTTC
>NA|TRBV20-1|few|TRBJ1-3
CSAREFQAGNTIYF
TGCAGTGCTAGAGAATTCCAGGCTGGAAACACCATATATTTT
>TRBD2|TRBV7-9|NA|TRBJ2-1
CASSLVGTSNEQFF
TGTGCCAGCAGCTTAGTAGGGACTAGCAATGAGCAGTTCTTC
>NA|TRBV9|NA|TRBJ2-2
CASSSSDNTGELFF
TGTGCCAGCAGCTCCTCTGACAACACCGGGGAGCTGTTTTTT
>NA|TRBV27|NA|TRBJ2-7
CASSFASVSYEQYF
TGTGCCAGCAGTTTTGCTAGCGTCTCCTACGAGCAGTACTTC
>TRBD1|TRBV9|many|TRBJ1-1
CASSPRTGTNTEAFF
TGTGCCAGCAGCCCAAGGACAGGGACGAACACTGAAGCTTTCTTT
>NA|TRBV7-9|many|TRBJ2-5
CASSLWEVSGSPHLTQYF
TGTGCCAGCAGCTTATGGGAAGTTAGCGGATCCCCCCATTTGACCCAGTACTTC
>NA|TRBV2|NA|TRBJ2-7
CASSAQIVPYEQYF
TGTGCCAGCAGTGCACAAATAGTTCCCTACGAGCAGTACTTC
>TRBD1|TRBV6-5|NA|TRBJ1-2
CASSNRGDGYTF
TGTGCCAGCAGTAACAGGGGGGATGGCTACACCTTC
>NA|TRBV2|NA|TRBJ1-1
CASSWGTFF
TGTGCCAGCAGCTGGGGGACTTTCTTT
>TRBD1|TRBV4-2|many|TRBJ1-2
CASSPRDRANYGYTF
TGTGCCAGCAGCCCCCGGGACAGGGCTAACTATGGCTACACCTTC
>NA|TRBV5-1|NA|TRBJ2-7
CASSPPEREQYF
TGCGCCAGCAGCCCACCGGAGCGGGAGCAGTACTTC
>TRBD1|TRBV29-1|NA|TRBJ1-2
CSVGTGGVLNYGYTF
TGCAGCGTTGGGACAGGGGGAGTTCTAAACTATGGCTACACCTTC
>TRBD1|TRBV7-2|many|TRBJ1-5
CASSLGGTGNQPQHF
TGTGCCAGCAGCTTAGGGGGGACAGGGAATCAGCCCCAGCATTTT
>TRBD2|TRBV9|few|TRBJ2-1
CASSVEAGGFNEQFF
TGTGCCAGCAGCGTAGAAGCGGGAGGCTTCAATGAGCAGTTCTTC
>TRBD1|TRBV5-8|many|TRBJ2-7
CASSSLTGGFYEQYF
TGTGCCAGCAGCTCTCTGACAGGGGGGTTCTACGAGCAGTACTTC
>NA|TRBV20-1|NA|TRBJ2-5
CGARDQWQRETQYF
TGCGGTGCTAGAGATCAATGGCAGAGAGAGACCCAGTACTTC
>NA|TRBV24-1|few|TRBJ2-1
CATSDLGTGNEQFF
TGTGCCACCAGTGATTTGGGGACTGGCAATGAGCAGTTCTTC
>NA|TRBV15|many|TRBJ1-2
CATSRDKPQRTYGYTF
TGTGCCACCAGCAGAGATAAACCACAGAGGACCTATGGCTACACCTTC
>NA|TRBV20-1|many|TRBJ1-1
CSAGVDGGTEAFF
TGCAGTGCAGGGGTTGATGGGGGGACTGAAGCTTTCTTT
>NA|TRBV15|NA|TRBJ1-2
CATSRGTVYGYTF
TGTGCCACCAGCAGAGGGACGGTCTATGGCTACACCTTC
>TRBD2|TRBV7-8|NA|TRBJ2-3
CASSFYSGRIRSTDTQYF
TGTGCCAGCAGCTTCTATAGCGGGAGGATTAGGAGCACAGATACGCAGTATTTT
>NA|TRBV2|NA|TRBJ2-5
CASSGSVGGF
TGTGCCAGCAGTGGGTCTGTAGGGGGCTTC
>NA|TRBV7-8|many|TRBJ1-6
CASSPSGGKNSPLHF
TGTGCCAGCAGCCCCTCCGGCGGGAAAAATTCACCCCTCCACTTT
>NA|TRBV5-1|many|TRBJ2-7
CASSLAIGDYEQYF
TGCGCCAGCAGCTTGGCCATTGGGGACTACGAGCAGTACTTC
>NA|TRBV24-1|NA|TRBJ1-1
CATSGREGTEAFF
TGTGCCACCAGTGGCCGGGAGGGCACTGAAGCTTTCTTT
>TRBD2|TRBV7-2|many|TRBJ2-7
CASSPRASGSYEQYF
TGTGCCAGCAGCCCGAGGGCTAGCGGCTCCTACGAGCAGTACTTC
>TRBD1|TRBV11-2|few|TRBJ2-7
CASSHPLGTDPYEQYF
TGTGCCAGCAGCCACCCCCTCGGGACAGACCCCTACGAGCAGTACTTC
>NA|TRBV30|NA|TRBJ1-2
CAWSVTGYGYTF
TGTGCCTGGAGTGTAACGGGGTATGGCTACACCTTC
>TRBD2|TRBV7-2|NA|TRBJ2-7
CASSMREGRGNEQYF
TGTGCCAGTAGTATGAGGGAGGGACGAGGCAATGAGCAGTACTTC
>TRBD2|TRBV20-1|many|TRBJ2-2
CSAPGGLAGGSYTGELFF
TGCAGTGCCCCAGGGGGACTAGCGGGAGGATCTTACACCGGGGAGCTGTTTTTT
>NA|TRBV24-1|NA|TRBJ1-2
CATDANYGYTF
TGTGCCACCGACGCTAACTATGGCTACACCTTC
>NA|TRBV10-3|once|TRBJ1-1
CASRDGEAFF
TGTGCCTCCAGGGATGGTGAAGCTTTCTTT
>NA|TRBV12-3/TRBV12-4|NA|TRBJ1-1
CASSLARQTEAFF
TGTGCCAGCAGTTTGGCAAGACAGACTGAAGCTTTCTTT
>NA|TRBV29-1|NA|TRBJ1-2
CSVGLAGLANTF
TGCAGCGTTGGACTAGCGGGTCTCGCGAACACCTTC
>NA|TRBV29-1|NA|TRBJ1-2
CSLSLGIAGYTF
TGCAGCTTATCTTTAGGGATAGCTGGCTACACCTTC
>NA|TRBV12-3/TRBV12-4|NA|TRBJ1-4
CASSLGGRTEKLFF
TGTGCCAGCAGTTTGGGAGGGAGAACTGAAAAACTGTTTTTT